Listed here is a single TCR beta chain. Its antigen is not yet known. Per-nucleotide qualities are absent, and no much larger clonotype sits a single base away. The sample comes from a study of blood T cell repertoires in COVID-19 (dated by TCRdb to the early 2020s). For the study in its entirety: Collaborator samples came from the United States, Italy and Spain and covered acute and convalescent phases of COVID-19. The repertoires were made available in a free public database intended to serve as a resource for research on the immune response to SARS-CoV-2. Where HLA class I and class II types were available, the types were taken from metadata supplied by the sample provider, not from assay-based typing. The samples were drawn from the first 160 participants of the ongoing ImmuneRACE study and from more than 1,000 subjects provided by 6 global collaborators. Nearly every sample came with metadata listing a de-identified subject ID, COVID-19 status, age in years and sex. Subjects who had been exposed to COVID-19, were actively infected with it, or had recovered from it provided the deeply sampled blood TCRbeta repertoires that made up the dataset. The material from the prospective study consisted of cDNA or gDNA derived from T cells, B-cell-depleted T cells, or PBMCs. The research as a whole found: Clinical and demographic metadata were provided uncurated, with the amount varying by source and participant.

The germline V gene (reference sequence) provides CDR1 MNHEY and CDR2 SMNVEV. The CDR3 runs 14 residues from the cysteine to the phenylalanine. This entry keeps only the CDR3 DNA: 42 bases, framed from base 1. Clipping removes 3 bases from V and 6 bases from J, with 5 as the unmatched junction base count. Enrolling through a virtual design, the prospective study's participants ranged in age from roughly 18 to 95 years and lived across some 23 United States geographic areas. In the prospective study, participants were assigned to cohorts based on the clinical history participants reported in a screening survey and a study questionnaire. Recovered participants in ImmuneRACE Cohort 3 were defined by two consecutive negative NP/OP PCR tests, clearance by a healthcare professional, or resolution of symptoms. In the prospective study, mobile phlebotomists collected whole blood, serum and a nasopharyngeal or oropharyngeal swab from each participant. Additional blood draws and questionnaires over an approximately two-month period could optionally be provided by prospective study participants. Before DNA extraction, prospective study blood samples were shipped either frozen or at room temperature.

TCRbeta CDR3 regions were amplified from genomic DNA by means of the immunoSEQ Assay, a bias-controlled multiplex PCR. The published analysis was carried out like this. Within the assay, amplification of reference gene primers was used to estimate how many nucleated cells each sample contained. Sequence reads were collapsed and filtered to measure the absolute abundance of every unique TCRbeta CDR3 rearrangement. For each sample, productive Simpson clonality was calculated as the square root of Simpson's diversity index across productive rearrangements. TCRdb provides this immuneACCESS table in a form limited to in-frame rearrangements. Some clones are lacking; in checked studies, under half of them reflect an unresolved V gene, and why the rest are absent is not known. V and J calls and clone size are those listed in that table; D and trimming were worked out from the DNA. The sample contains some 150,000 clones, approximately 87% of them found a single time. The top ten clones comprise roughly 4.5% of the sample.

The sequencing input was PBMCs or T cells enriched from blood (not recorded which). The V gene is TRBV27 and the J gene is TRBJ2-3; 8 bases in between match TRBD2. This TCR came from a woman between 45 and 65 years old who had recovered from COVID-19. At the DNA level, the sequence is TGTGCCAGCAGTTTGAAGCCTAGCGGGGATACGCAGTATTTT. It specifies CASSLKPSGDTQYF.